This T cell receptor beta chain was sequenced during a study of shared clonotypes between healthy human individuals. The germline CDR1 and CDR2 sequences are MDHEN and SYDVKM. The germline V and J ends were trimmed by 4 bases and 6 bases, with 15 bases remaining between them. CDR3 size: 14 residues. On this clone itself: Its specificity is not known.

Donors were healthy HIV-negative adults without recent acute infections or vaccinations. Assay used: immunoSEQ multiplex PCR; TCRdb lists only in-frame clones, some missing. The sample includes 900,000 to 1,200,000 clones, approximately 80% seen only once; the top ten take 0.5% to 0.65%. Regarding the study as a whole: The generation probabilities recorded for non-shared clonotypes fell below those of clonotypes shared by all four donors. Exclusively blood specimens were collected; tissue repertoires likely differ.

The sequenced material came from memory CD4+ T cells from PBMCs. The subset was: CD45RA-negative fraction. The TCR was taken from a man aged 18 to 35 in good health. Some clones in this sample may be carry-over from other donors' samples. This chain uses TRBV28 with TRBJ2-5; D not certain. CDR3 amino acids: CASSSPLGLQTQYF. The DNA of the CDR3 is TGTGCCAGCAGTTCCCCTCTGGGTTTGCAGACCCAGTACTTC.